This T cell receptor beta chain was profiled in a study of blood T cell repertoires in COVID-19. Across the study: From T cells, B-cell-depleted T cells, or PBMCs came the material, which was cDNA or gDNA.

The data were produced by immunoSEQ multiplex PCR, yet TCRdb's version contains in-frame clones alone and is incomplete. The sample lists 250,000 or so clones; roughly 91% were seen once. In germline, CDR1 is LNHDA, CDR2 SQIVND (reference sequence). The CDR3 contains 14 residues. The germline V and J ends were trimmed by 4 bases and 5 bases, with 14 bases remaining between them. This sequence was found in a man in his forties who had recovered from COVID-19. The sequencing input was PBMCs or T cells enriched from blood (not recorded which). The chain has TRBV19 and TRBJ2-5; tentatively, D is TRBD2 (6 bases). Here the CDR3 DNA reads TGTGCCAGTAGTACCACGACTAGTTCGGAGACCCAGTACTTC. It yields the protein CASSTTTSSETQYF.